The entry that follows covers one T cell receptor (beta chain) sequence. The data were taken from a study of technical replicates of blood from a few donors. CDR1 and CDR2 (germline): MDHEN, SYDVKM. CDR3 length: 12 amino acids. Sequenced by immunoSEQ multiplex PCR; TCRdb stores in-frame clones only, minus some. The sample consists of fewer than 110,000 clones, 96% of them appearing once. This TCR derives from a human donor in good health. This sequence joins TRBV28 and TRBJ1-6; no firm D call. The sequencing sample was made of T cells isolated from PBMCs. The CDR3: CSTGRNDSPLHF. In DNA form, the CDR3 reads TGTTCCACGGGAAGAAATGATTCACCCCTCCACTTT. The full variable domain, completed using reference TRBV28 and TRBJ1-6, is DVKVTQSSRYLVKRTGEKVFLECVQDMDHENMFWYRQDPGLGLRLIYFSYDVKMKEKGDIPEGYSVSREKKERFSLILESASTNQTSMYLCSTGRNDSPLHFGNGTRLTVT.